These 29 T cell receptor beta chains came from one sample sequenced in a study of cytomegalovirus exposure and HLA in healthy donors (dated by TCRdb to about 2017). Libraries came from the immunoSEQ multiplex PCR assay. The multiplex PCR relied on a mix of 60 forward primers for TCR Vbeta segments and 13 reverse primers for TCR Jbeta segments. In TCRdb, the immuneACCESS table is reduced to in-frame sequences with V and J assigned. These tables do not hold every clone; where another copy was compared, an unresolved V gene accounts for under half, and the others remain unexplained. The sample contains some 120,000 clones, roughly 80% of them found a single time. Jointly, the top ten make up around 3% of the sample. The sample comprised PBMCs. Every receptor here comes from a male donor in good health and CMV-seronegative.

The genes are TRBV4-3 and TRBJ1-6; 7 bases line up with TRBD1. Trimming cost V 3 bases and J 10 bases; bases outside gene matches: 0. Germline V gene lookup returns CDR1 LGHNA and CDR2 YSLEER. This CDR3 region has 12 residues. CDR3 sequence: CASSQGQSPLHF. The DNA for the CDR3 is TGCGCCAGCAGCCAGGGACAGTCACCCCTCCACTTT.

The chain has TRBV11-3 and TRBJ2-3, with D possibly matching TRBD2 (5 bases). CDR1 and CDR2 (germline): SGHNT, YENEEA. CDR3 size: 14 residues. V was trimmed by 5 bases and J by 3 bases, leaving 12 bases between them. The CDR3 here is CASSTTKSTDTQYF. The DNA of the CDR3 is TGTGCCAGCAGCACGACTAAATCGACAGATACGCAGTATTTT. Combining the CDR3 with reference TRBV11-3 and TRBJ2-3 gives the whole variable domain EAGVVQSPRYKIIEKKQPVAFWCNPISGHNTLYWYLQNLGQGPELLIRYENEEAVDDSQLPKDRFSAERLKGVDSTLKIQPAELGDSAVYLCASSTTKSTDTQYFGPGTRLTVL.

The J gene is TRBJ1-1, the V gene TRBV5-1; 8 nucleotides match TRBD1. V lost 5 bases, J lost 3 bases, and 12 bases stayed unmatched. Germline CDR1 is SGHRS and CDR2 is YFSETQ. This CDR3 is 16 amino acids long. CDR3 coding DNA: TGCGCCAGCAGGGAGTTAGGGCACAGGGGGGACACTGAAGCTTTCTTT. This encodes CASRELGHRGDTEAFF.

V gene TRBV4-1 combines with J gene TRBJ2-5; D is unclear. Germline CDR1 MGHRA, CDR2 YSYEKL. The CDR3 spans 14 residues. V gave up 1 base and J gave up 2 bases, with 8 bases separating them. This CDR3 reads CASSQVQIQETQYF. In DNA, the CDR3 is TGCGCCAGCAGCCAAGTGCAGATTCAAGAGACCCAGTACTTC.

In this sample, this clone turned up once. V and J are TRBV19 and TRBJ2-7, with TRBD1 identical over 11 bases. The trim removed 7 bases at V and 2 bases at J, leaving 4 bases unmatched. Germline V gene lookup returns CDR1 LNHDA and CDR2 SQIVND (reference sequence). This CDR3 contains 14 residues. The CDR3, as DNA: TGTGCCAGTACCCCGGGACAGGGGGCCTACGAGCAGTACTTC. Translated: CASTPGQGAYEQYF.

Concerning this clone: An end of the junction differs from the germline gene, which may be a read error. V is TRBV7-9 and J is TRBJ2-2; 9 bases map to TRBD1. Germline CDR1 reads SEHNR; CDR2 reads FQNEAQ (reference sequence). The CDR3 spans 16 residues. The CDR3 DNA follows: TGTTCCAGCAGCTTTTGGACAGGGGTAAAGGTCGGGGAGCTGTTTTTT. Translating it yields CSSSFWTGVKVGELFF.

J is TRBJ2-2 and V is TRBV15; D possibly corresponds to TRBD2 (5 bases). CDR1 is LNHNV, CDR2 YYDKDF, per germline (reference sequence). Between the trimmed V and J ends, which lost 5 bases and 4 bases, there was a span of 14 bases. There are 15 residues in the CDR3. The CDR3 spells CATSSGRAPTGELFF. CDR3 DNA: TGTGCCACCAGCTCGGGAAGGGCACCCACCGGGGAGCTGTTTTTT.

This clone appeared once. This chain joins TRBV25-1 and TRBJ1-5; the match to TRBD1 covers 7 bases. The CDR3 covers 15 residues. CDR1 is MGHDK and CDR2 is SYGVNS in the germline V gene. J lost 1 base, V lost 8 bases, and 8 bases had no gene match. The CDR3 reads CASSGTVGSNQPQHF. The CDR3 DNA follows: TGTGCCAGCTCCGGGACAGTGGGGAGCAATCAGCCCCAGCATTTT.

V is TRBV19 and J is TRBJ2-7, with TRBD2 matching 12 bases. Germline values: CDR1 LNHDA, CDR2 SQIVND (reference sequence). Unmatched junction bases numbered 7, after V lost 6 bases and J lost 1 base. The CDR3 is made up of 16 amino acids. The CDR3 protein is CASSRTSGTGSYEQYF. Written as DNA, the CDR3 is TGTGCCAGTAGCCGGACTAGCGGGACGGGGTCCTACGAGCAGTACTTC.

For this clone: At one end the junction does not follow the germline gene, possibly because of a read error. The CDR3 reads CSSSARTSPGEQFF. CDR3 sequence (DNA): TGTTCCAGCAGCGCCAGGACTAGCCCGGGCGAGCAGTTCTTC. The chain couples TRBV7-9 to TRBJ2-1; 8 bases are a match to TRBD2. Germline CDR1 SEHNR, CDR2 FQNEAQ (reference sequence). The CDR3 covers 14 residues.

This chain joins TRBV27 and TRBJ2-3; weak D call: TRBD2 (6 bases). Looked up from germline, CDR1 is MNHEY and CDR2 is SMNVEV (reference sequence). The CDR3 contains 15 residues. Trimming took off 6 bases at V and 4 bases at J, with 17 bases between the two ends. The CDR3 reads CASSRALGGADTQYF. For the CDR3, the DNA is TGTGCCAGCAGCCGGGCCCTAGGAGGGGCAGATACGCAGTATTTT.

J is TRBJ2-1 and V is TRBV5-4; 9 nucleotides line up with TRBD1. This CDR3 has 15 amino acids. Germline V gives CDR1 SGHNT, CDR2 YYREEE (reference sequence). The V segment lost 3 bases and the J segment 2 bases; nucleotides outside the gene matches: 3. The CDR3 loop is CASSSRQGAYNEQFF. The CDR3 bases are TGTGCCAGCAGCTCACGACAGGGGGCCTACAATGAGCAGTTCTTC.

Details on this clone: Other nucleotide sequences from this sample produce the same CDR3. The chain links TRBV6-5 to TRBJ1-1; D is unclear. Between the trimmed V and J ends, which lost 2 bases and 1 base, there was a span of 5 bases. Germline-derived CDR1 and CDR2 are MNHEY and SVGAGI. The CDR3 contains 13 residues. CDR3 nucleotide sequence: TGTGCCAGCAGTTACGCGGGGAACACTGAAGCTTTCTTT. It encodes CASSYAGNTEAFF.

A single count supports this clone. The J gene is TRBJ2-5, the V gene TRBV5-4; 7 bases match TRBD2. CDR3 size: 16 residues. The V and J ends lost 0 bases and 5 bases, in that order; junction bases with no gene match: 10. The germline V gene has CDR1 SGHNT and CDR2 YYREEE (reference sequence). CDR3 loop: CASSLGSAGAQETQYF. The CDR3 coding sequence is TGTGCCAGCAGCTTGGGCTCTGCGGGAGCACAGGAGACCCAGTACTTC.

The genes are TRBV14 and TRBJ2-7; 9 nucleotides agree with TRBD2. CDR1 and CDR2 from the germline V gene are SGHDN and FVKESK. The CDR3 consists of 19 residues. The V and J ends lost 1 base and 2 bases, in that order; junction bases with no gene match: 15. This CDR3 is CASSQGLPLRTSEAYEQYF. The CDR3 DNA follows: TGTGCCAGCAGCCAAGGGCTCCCTCTCCGGACTAGCGAGGCCTACGAGCAGTACTTC.

CDR3 sequence reads: CASSDRTRDRESNEKLFF. The CDR3 nucleotides read TGTGCCAGCAGTGACCGTACCCGGGACAGGGAATCTAATGAAAAACTGTTTTTT. The V and J genes are TRBV25-1 and TRBJ1-4, with 9 bases fitting TRBD1. Germline V gives CDR1 MGHDK, CDR2 SYGVNS. V trimming: 3 bases; J trimming: 3 bases; junction bases outside the gene matches: 11. The CDR3 runs to 18 residues.

V and J are TRBV28 and TRBJ2-6; 7 bases are a match to TRBD1. Germline V gene sequence: CDR1 MDHEN, CDR2 SYDVKM. Unmatched junction bases numbered 3, after V lost 5 bases and J lost 2 bases. The CDR3 sequence is 15 residues long. For the CDR3, the DNA is TGTGCCAGCAGTATAGACAGGGCTGGGGCCAACGTCCTGACTTTC. Its translation is CASSIDRAGANVLTF.

This chain connects TRBV29-1 to TRBJ1-2; D remains ambiguous. Per the germline V gene, CDR1 is SQVTM and CDR2 is ANQGSEA. V gave up 7 bases and J gave up 0 bases, with 9 bases separating them. The CDR3 consists of 12 residues. The CDR3 sequence: CSELPANYGYTF. CDR3 coding DNA: TGCAGCGAGCTGCCGGCTAACTATGGCTACACCTTC. The full variable domain, rest sourced from reference TRBV29-1 and TRBJ1-2, is SAVISQKPSRDICQRGTSLTIQCQVDSQVTMMFWYRQQPGQSLTLIATANQGSEATYESGFVIDKFPISRPNLTFSTLTVSNMSPEDSSIYLCSELPANYGYTFGSGTRLTVV.

The chain recombines TRBV6-6 with TRBJ1-2, with D hard to call. Trimming shortened V by 0 bases and J by 6 bases, and 8 bases separated the two germline ends. The germline V gene encodes CDR1 MNHNY and CDR2 SVGAGI (reference sequence). This CDR3 is 13 amino acids long. The CDR3 region is CASSYSAVNGYTF. The CDR3 bases are TGTGCCAGCAGTTACTCAGCTGTGAATGGCTACACCTTC.

In the case of this clone: The junction and the germline gene differ at one end; a read error may be behind it. The chain joins TRBV7-9 to TRBJ1-1; D gene ambiguous. The length of the CDR3 is 12 residues. CDR1 SEHNR and CDR2 FQNEAQ come from the germline V gene (reference sequence). Here the CDR3 DNA reads TGTTCCAGCAGCCACCAGGACACTGAAGCTTTCTTT. Its protein is CSSSHQDTEAFF.

The rearrangement uses TRBV6-5 and TRBJ2-7; 9 positions agree with TRBD1. V dropped 6 bases and J dropped 7; count of bases not matched to a gene: 7. The CDR3 totals 13 residues. Per germline, CDR1 MNHEY and CDR2 SVGAGI. The CDR3, as DNA: TGTGCCAGCAGGGGGACAGGGTGGCGGGAGCAGTACTTC. It is translated as CASRGTGWREQYF.

This chain connects TRBV6-1 to TRBJ2-7; no reliable D call. V was clipped by 3 bases and J by 2 bases, with 8 bases between them. Germline loops: CDR1 MNHNS, CDR2 SASEGT. The CDR3 is made up of 13 amino acids. The CDR3: CASSDYQAYEQYF. CDR3 sequence (DNA): TGTGCCAGCAGTGACTACCAGGCCTACGAGCAGTACTTC.

The chain carries TRBV7-3 and TRBJ2-1, with a weak D call TRBD2 (6 bases). This CDR3 is 15 amino acids long. The V and J ends lost 1 base and 2 bases respectively, with 9 bases between them. The germline V gene has CDR1 SGHTA and CDR2 FQGTGA. The CDR3 loop reads CASSLNPGAYNEQFF. DNA of the CDR3: TGTGCCAGCAGCTTAAATCCGGGGGCCTACAATGAGCAGTTCTTC. The full variable domain, with the rest looked up from reference TRBV7-3 and TRBJ2-1, is GAGVSQTPSNKVTEKGKYVELRCDPISGHTALYWYRQSLGQGPEFLIYFQGTGAADDSGLPNDRFFAVRPEGSVSTLKIQRTERGDSAVYLCASSLNPGAYNEQFFGPGTRLTVL.

The gene calls are TRBV7-9 and TRBJ1-4; 7 bases agree with TRBD1. The CDR3 consists of 14 residues. V was pared by 4 bases and J by 8 bases, with 7 bases of the junction left unmatched. The germline V gene encodes CDR1 SEHNR and CDR2 FQNEAQ (reference sequence). The CDR3 DNA reads as TGTGCCAGCAGCTGGGGACAGACGAAGGAAAAACTGTTTTTT. Amino acid sequence: CASSWGQTKEKLFF.

This clone turned up a few times. The chain carries TRBV14 and TRBJ2-3, with TRBD1 matching 8 bases. This CDR3 has 16 residues. With V trimmed by 4 bases and J by 0 bases, 6 bases remained unmatched. Germline values: CDR1 SGHDN, CDR2 FVKESK. CDR3 in DNA: TGTGCCAGCAGCCCTGGGACAGGACTAAGCACAGATACGCAGTATTTT. Protein product: CASSPGTGLSTDTQYF.

V is TRBV5-4 and J is TRBJ1-3, with TRBD1 as a possible D gene (6 bases). Between the trimmed V and J ends, which lost 0 bases and 0 bases, there was a span of 10 bases. This CDR3 has 16 amino acids. The germline V gene has CDR1 SGHNT and CDR2 YYREEE (reference sequence). The CDR3, as DNA: TGTGCCAGCAGCTTGGCGGGACAAAACTCTGGAAACACCATATATTTT. Protein: CASSLAGQNSGNTIYF.

The chain recombines TRBV11-2 with TRBJ1-1; D is perhaps TRBD1 (5 bases). Trimming left V 5 bases short and J 7 bases short, with 14 bases between. CDR1 and CDR2 from the germline V gene are SGHAT and FQNNGV. CDR3 length: 13 amino acids. CDR3 sequence reads: CASSARRGGEAFF. In nucleotides, the CDR3 is TGTGCCAGCAGCGCCCGACGGGGGGGTGAAGCTTTCTTT.

This clone showed up just a few times. The V gene is TRBV20-1, the J gene TRBJ2-3; D not certain. The CDR3 contains 11 residues. CDR1 and CDR2 (germline): DFQATT, SNEGSKA (reference sequence). V lost 3 bases and J 4 bases, leaving 5 bases between the germline ends. The CDR3 spells CSASESDTQYF. The CDR3 DNA follows: TGCAGTGCTAGTGAGTCAGATACGCAGTATTTT.

The table lists this clone with a few counts. The chain employs TRBV28 and TRBJ1-1, with D unclear. With 6 bases removed from V and 7 bases from J, the gap between germline ends came to 12 bases. Per the germline V gene, CDR1 is MDHEN and CDR2 is SYDVKM. The CDR3 runs 12 residues. The CDR3 DNA is TGTGCCAGCAGGAAGAGGGAGGGTGAAGCTTTCTTT. Its translation: CASRKREGEAFF.